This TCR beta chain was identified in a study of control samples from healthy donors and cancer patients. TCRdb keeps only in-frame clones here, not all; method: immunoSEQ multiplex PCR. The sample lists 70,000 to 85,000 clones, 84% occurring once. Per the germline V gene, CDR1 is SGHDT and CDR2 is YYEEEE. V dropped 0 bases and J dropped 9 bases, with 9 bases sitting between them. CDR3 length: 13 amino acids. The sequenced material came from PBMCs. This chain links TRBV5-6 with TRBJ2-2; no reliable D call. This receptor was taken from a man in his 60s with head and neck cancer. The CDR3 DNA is TGTGCCAGCAGCTTGGGGCCAGCTTGGGAGCTGTTTTTT. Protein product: CASSLGPAWELFF.